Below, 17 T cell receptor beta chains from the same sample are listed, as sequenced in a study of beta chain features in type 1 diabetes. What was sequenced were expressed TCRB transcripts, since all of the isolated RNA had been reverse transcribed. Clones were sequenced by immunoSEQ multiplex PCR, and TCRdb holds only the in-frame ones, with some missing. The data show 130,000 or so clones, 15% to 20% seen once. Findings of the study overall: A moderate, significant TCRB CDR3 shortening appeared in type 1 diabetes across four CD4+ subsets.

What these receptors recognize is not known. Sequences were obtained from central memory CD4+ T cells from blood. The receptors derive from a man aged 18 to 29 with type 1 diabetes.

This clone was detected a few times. The DNA of the CDR3 is TGTGCCAGCAGTTTTTCAGGAGTGAGCACTGAAGCTTTCTTT. This gives the protein CASSFSGVSTEAFF. This chain uses TRBV27 with TRBJ1-1, with D unclear. CDR3 length: 14 amino acids. V lost 3 bases, J lost 4 bases, and 12 bases lay in between. Germline CDR1 MNHEY, CDR2 SMNVEV (reference sequence).

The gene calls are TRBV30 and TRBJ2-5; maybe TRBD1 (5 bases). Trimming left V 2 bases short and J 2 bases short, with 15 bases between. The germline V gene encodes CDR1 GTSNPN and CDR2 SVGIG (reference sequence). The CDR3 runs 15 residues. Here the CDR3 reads CAWSSGSGIQETQYF. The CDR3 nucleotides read TGTGCCTGGAGTTCCGGATCAGGGATTCAAGAGACCCAGTACTTC.

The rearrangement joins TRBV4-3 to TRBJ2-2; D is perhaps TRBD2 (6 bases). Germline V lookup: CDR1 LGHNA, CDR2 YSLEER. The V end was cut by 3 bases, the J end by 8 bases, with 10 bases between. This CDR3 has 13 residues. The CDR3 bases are TGCGCCAGCAGCCAGGAGGGAAGTGGGGAGCTGTTTTTT. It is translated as CASSQEGSGELFF.

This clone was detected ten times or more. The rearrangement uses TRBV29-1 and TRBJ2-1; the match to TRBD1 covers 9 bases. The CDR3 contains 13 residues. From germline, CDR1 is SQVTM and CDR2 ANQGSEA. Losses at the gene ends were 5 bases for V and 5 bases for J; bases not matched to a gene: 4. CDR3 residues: CSVRDREDNEQFF. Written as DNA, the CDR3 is TGCAGCGTTAGGGACAGGGAGGACAATGAGCAGTTCTTC.

CDR3 sequence: CASSPPEVDTQYF. As DNA, the CDR3 is TGTGCCAGCAGCCCCCCAGAGGTGGATACGCAGTATTTT. V gene TRBV7-2 combines with J gene TRBJ2-3; no firm D call. Germline CDR1 is SGHTA and CDR2 is FQGNSA. The CDR3 consists of 13 residues. V was clipped by 5 bases and J by 6 bases, with 12 bases between them. The full variable domain, rest sourced from reference TRBV7-2 and TRBJ2-3, is GAGVSQSPSNKVTEKGKDVELRCDPISGHTALYWYRQSLGQGLEFLIYFQGNSAPDKSGLPSDRFSAERTGGSVSTLTIQRTQQEDSAVYLCASSPPEVDTQYFGPGTRLTVL.

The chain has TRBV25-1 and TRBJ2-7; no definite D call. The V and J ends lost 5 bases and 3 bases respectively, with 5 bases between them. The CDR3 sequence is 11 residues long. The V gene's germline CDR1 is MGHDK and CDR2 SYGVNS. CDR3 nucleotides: TGTGCCAGCAGTTTGAACTACGAGCAGTACTTC. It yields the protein CASSLNYEQYF.

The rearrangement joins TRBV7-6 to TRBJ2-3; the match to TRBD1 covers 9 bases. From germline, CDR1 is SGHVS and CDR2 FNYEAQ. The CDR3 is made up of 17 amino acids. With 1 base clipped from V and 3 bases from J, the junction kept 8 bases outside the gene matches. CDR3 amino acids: CASSLGTGERGTDTQYF. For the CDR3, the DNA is TGTGCCAGCAGCTTAGGGACAGGGGAAAGGGGGACAGATACGCAGTATTTT.

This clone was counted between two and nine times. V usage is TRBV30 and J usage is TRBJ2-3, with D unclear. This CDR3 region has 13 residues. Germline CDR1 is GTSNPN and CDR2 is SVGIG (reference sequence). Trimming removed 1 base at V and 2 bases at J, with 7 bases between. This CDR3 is CAWSGGPTDTQYF. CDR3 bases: TGTGCCTGGAGTGGAGGACCCACAGATACGCAGTATTTT.

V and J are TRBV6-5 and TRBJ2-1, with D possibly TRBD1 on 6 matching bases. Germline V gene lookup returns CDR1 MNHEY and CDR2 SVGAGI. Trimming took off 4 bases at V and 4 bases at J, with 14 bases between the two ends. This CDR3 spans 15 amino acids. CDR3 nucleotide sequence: TGTGCCAGCAGTTTACGGACAGAAGGGTACAATGAGCAGTTCTTC. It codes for CASSLRTEGYNEQFF.

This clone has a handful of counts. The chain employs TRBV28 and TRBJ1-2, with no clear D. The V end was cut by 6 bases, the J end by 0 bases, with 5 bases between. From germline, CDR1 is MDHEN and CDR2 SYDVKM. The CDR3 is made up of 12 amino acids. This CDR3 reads CASRLANYGYTF. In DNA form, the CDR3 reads TGTGCCAGCAGGCTAGCTAACTATGGCTACACCTTC.

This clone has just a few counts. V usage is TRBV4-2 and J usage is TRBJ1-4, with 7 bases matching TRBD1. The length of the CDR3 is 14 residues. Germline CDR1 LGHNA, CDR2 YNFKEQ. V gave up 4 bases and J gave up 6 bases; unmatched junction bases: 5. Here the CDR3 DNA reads TGTGCCAGCAGCCCGGGACAGTCATATGAAAAACTGTTTTTT. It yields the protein CASSPGQSYEKLFF.

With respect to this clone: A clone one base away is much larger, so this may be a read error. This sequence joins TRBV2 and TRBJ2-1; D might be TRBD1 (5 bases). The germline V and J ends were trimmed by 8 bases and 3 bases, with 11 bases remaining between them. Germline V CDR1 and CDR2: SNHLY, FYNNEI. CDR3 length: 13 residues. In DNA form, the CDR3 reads TGTGCCAGCGCACAGGTTGACTACAATGAGCAGTTCTTC. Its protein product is CASAQVDYNEQFF.

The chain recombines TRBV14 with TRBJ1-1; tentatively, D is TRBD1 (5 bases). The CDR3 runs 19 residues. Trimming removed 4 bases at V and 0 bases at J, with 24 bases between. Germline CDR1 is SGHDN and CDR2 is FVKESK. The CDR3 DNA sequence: TGTGCCAGCAGCCCCTTACGGGGACCAGCGGGGGAGATGAACACTGAAGCTTTCTTT. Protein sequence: CASSPLRGPAGEMNTEAFF. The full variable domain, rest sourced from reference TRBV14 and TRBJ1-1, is EAGVTQFPSHSVIEKGQTVTLRCDPISGHDNLYWYRRVMGKEIKFLLHFVKESKQDESGMPNNRFLAERTGGTYSTLKVQPAELEDSGVYFCASSPLRGPAGEMNTEAFFGQGTRLTVV.

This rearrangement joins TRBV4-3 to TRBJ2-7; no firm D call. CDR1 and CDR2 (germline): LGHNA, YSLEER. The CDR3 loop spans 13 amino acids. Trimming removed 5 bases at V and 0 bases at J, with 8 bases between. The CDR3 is CASSSQNSYEQYF. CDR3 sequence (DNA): TGCGCCAGCAGCTCTCAAAACTCCTACGAGCAGTACTTC.

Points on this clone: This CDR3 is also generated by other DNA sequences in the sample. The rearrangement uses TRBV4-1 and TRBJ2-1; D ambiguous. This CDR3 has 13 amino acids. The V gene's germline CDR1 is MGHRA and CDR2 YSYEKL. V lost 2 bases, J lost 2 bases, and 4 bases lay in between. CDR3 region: CASSQPPYNEQFF. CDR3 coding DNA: TGCGCCAGCAGCCAACCGCCCTACAATGAGCAGTTCTTC.

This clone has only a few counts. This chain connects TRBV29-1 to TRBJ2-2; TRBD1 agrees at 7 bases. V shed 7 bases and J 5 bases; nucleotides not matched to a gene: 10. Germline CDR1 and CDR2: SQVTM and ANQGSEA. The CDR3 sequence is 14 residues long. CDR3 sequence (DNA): TGCAGCGCCCGGCGCCAGGGGGATACCGGGGAGCTGTTTTTT. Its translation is CSARRQGDTGELFF.

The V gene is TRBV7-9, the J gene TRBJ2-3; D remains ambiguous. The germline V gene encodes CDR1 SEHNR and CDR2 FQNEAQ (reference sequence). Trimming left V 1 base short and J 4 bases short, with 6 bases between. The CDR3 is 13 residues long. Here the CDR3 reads CASSLGQPDTQYF. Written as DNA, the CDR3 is TGTGCCAGCAGCTTAGGGCAGCCAGATACGCAGTATTTT.